This is a list of T cell receptor beta chains from one sample in a study of PD-1 blockade in classical Hodgkin lymphoma. The data were produced by immunoSEQ multiplex PCR, yet TCRdb's version contains in-frame clones alone and is incomplete. The repertoire holds 13,000 or so clones, with about 82% as singletons. Sequenced here: peripheral blood mononuclear cells (PBMCs), sampled at baseline. These receptors all stem from a human donor with classical Hodgkin lymphoma. CDR3s include the opening cysteine and the closing phenylalanine or tryptophan. The D gene is left open where the match is weak. Clone size, where shown, is once, few, many, or a class for clones that have expanded.

j_call v_call d_call clone_size cdr3_aa cdr3_nt
TRBJ2-2 TRBV6-5 - - CASSYEGDMNTGELFF TGTGCCAGCAGTTACGAAGGGGATATGAACACCGGGGAGCTGTTTTTT
TRBJ1-1 TRBV4-3 - once CASSQDEGGGSEAFF TGCGCCAGCAGCCAAGATGAGGGAGGGGGGTCCGAAGCTTTCTTT
TRBJ2-4 TRBV14 - - CASSQTNIYQYF TGTGCCAGCAGCCAAACTAACATATATCAGTACTTC
TRBJ2-3 TRBV30 TRBD2 - CAWTLGLVSTDTQYF TGTGCCTGGACACTAGGACTAGTGAGCACAGATACGCAGTATTTT
TRBJ2-5 TRBV11-2 - - CASSPPPPGMETQYF TGTGCCAGCAGCCCCCCTCCCCCGGGCATGGAGACCCAGTACTTC
TRBJ2-1 TRBV5-1 - - CASSLNQGLGNEQFF TGCGCCAGCAGCTTGAACCAGGGCCTCGGGAATGAGCAGTTCTTC
TRBJ2-3 TRBV5-5 - - CASSLVGTDTQYF TGTGCCAGCAGCTTGGTCGGCACAGATACGCAGTATTTT
TRBJ2-2 TRBV19 - - CASSIEPTGELFF TGTGCCAGTAGTATTGAACCCACCGGGGAGCTGTTTTTT
TRBJ2-1 TRBV11-2 - - CASSPDSVPYNEQFF TGTGCCAGCAGTCCGGACAGCGTGCCATACAATGAGCAGTTCTTC
TRBJ2-7 TRBV5-4 TRBD2 - CASSWATISGRYTYEQYF TGTGCCAGCAGCTGGGCGACGATTAGCGGGAGGTACACCTACGAGCAGTACTTC
TRBJ1-6 TRBV7-6 - - CASSFQGSGFNSPLHF TGTGCCAGCAGCTTCCAGGGATCTGGTTTTAATTCACCCCTCCACTTT
TRBJ1-1 TRBV19 - - CASMTSWGTEAFF TGTGCCAGCATGACATCCTGGGGCACTGAAGCTTTCTTT
TRBJ2-3 TRBV7-9 TRBD2 - CASSPPLAGATDTQYF TGTGCCAGCAGCCCCCCTCTAGCGGGAGCAACAGATACGCAGTATTTT
TRBJ2-1 TRBV4-1 TRBD2 - CASSQLAGGPVSEQFF TGCGCCAGCAGCCAACTAGCGGGAGGGCCGGTTAGTGAGCAGTTCTTC
TRBJ1-2 TRBV28 TRBD1 - CASRQTGTGGIDYGYTF TGTGCCAGCAGACAGACGGGGACAGGGGGCATCGACTATGGCTACACCTTC
TRBJ2-3 TRBV5-1 TRBD2 - CASSSGLAGDTQYF TGCGCCAGCAGCTCCGGACTAGCGGGAGATACGCAGTATTTT
TRBJ2-7 TRBV29-1 TRBD2 - CSAWGLAGQTPYEQYF TGCAGCGCCTGGGGACTAGCGGGACAGACACCCTACGAGCAGTACTTC
TRBJ1-2 TRBV2 - - CAKLTPRQSNYGYTF TGTGCCAAATTGACTCCTAGACAGAGCAACTATGGCTACACCTTC
TRBJ2-3 TRBV20-1 - few CSADTEAQYF TGCAGTGCTGACACAGAAGCCCAGTATTTT
TRBJ1-5 TRBV6-1 - - CASAVARQPQHF TGTGCCAGCGCAGTAGCTCGTCAGCCCCAGCATTTT
TRBJ2-1 TRBV28 - - CASSSGLRDEQFF TGTGCCAGCAGTTCTGGCCTACGTGATGAGCAGTTCTTC
TRBJ1-5 TRBV7-2 - - CASSLIRGRDQPQHF TGTGCCAGCAGCTTAATTCGTGGCCGGGATCAGCCCCAGCATTTT
TRBJ2-3 TRBV7-9 - - CASSPMGDTQYF TGTGCCAGCAGCCCTATGGGCGATACGCAGTATTTT
TRBJ1-1 TRBV2 TRBD1 - CASKRGRSTEAFF TGTGCCAGCAAGAGGGGGCGGAGCACTGAAGCTTTCTTT
TRBJ1-3 TRBV6-6 - - CASSYGGSGNTIYF TGTGCCAGCAGTTACGGGGGCTCTGGAAACACCATATATTTT
TRBJ2-2 TRBV19 - - CASIGPNTGELFF TGTGCCAGTATTGGCCCGAACACCGGGGAGCTGTTTTTT
TRBJ1-6 TRBV5-1 - - CASSLGRSNSPLHF TGCGCCAGCAGCTTGGGACGCAGTAATTCACCCCTCCACTTT
TRBJ2-2 TRBV27 TRBD1 - CASSPGQGSTGELFF TGTGCCAGCAGTCCAGGACAGGGGAGTACCGGGGAGCTGTTTTTT
TRBJ2-7 TRBV6-1 TRBD2 - CASSGIPLATRGEQYF TGTGCCAGCAGTGGAATACCACTAGCGACCCGTGGCGAGCAGTACTTC
TRBJ1-2 TRBV7-2 - few CASSLVEGNGYTF TGTGCCAGCAGCTTAGTGGAGGGTAATGGCTACACCTTC
TRBJ2-7 TRBV29-1 - - CSVEGPRPYEQYF TGCAGCGTTGAGGGTCCAAGGCCCTACGAGCAGTACTTC
TRBJ1-3 TRBV4-3 - large CASSQERQASSGNTIYF TGCGCCAGCAGCCAAGAGCGACAGGCGAGCTCTGGAAACACCATATATTTT
TRBJ2-3 TRBV6-6 - once CASSSTTQRADTQYF TGTGCCAGCAGTTCGACCACCCAGAGAGCGGATACGCAGTATTTT
TRBJ2-5 TRBV27 - few CASSFQGYQETQYF TGTGCCAGCAGTTTCCAGGGGTACCAAGAGACCCAGTACTTC
TRBJ1-1 TRBV7-9 TRBD1 - CASSLEGAGGYFTEAFF TGTGCCAGCAGCTTAGAGGGGGCAGGGGGGTATTTCACTGAAGCTTTCTTT
TRBJ2-7 TRBV30 TRBD1 - CAWRGTGAAQQYF TGTGCCTGGAGGGGGACAGGGGCCGCCCAGCAGTACTTC
TRBJ1-5 TRBV7-9 - - CASSAGLTPNQPQHF TGTGCCAGCAGCGCCGGACTCACCCCCAATCAGCCCCAGCATTTT
TRBJ2-2 TRBV7-2 - few CASSPTRGGELFF TGTGCCAGCAGCCCGACTCGTGGCGGGGAGCTGTTTTTT
TRBJ2-2 TRBV5-4 - - CASSPPSGHGELFF TGTGCCAGCAGCCCACCCAGTGGGCACGGGGAGCTGTTTTTT
TRBJ1-5 TRBV30 - - CAWRQEGLNQPQHF TGTGCCTGGAGACAAGAGGGGTTGAATCAGCCCCAGCATTTT
TRBJ1-2 TRBV30 TRBD1 once CAWSVGQGGSYGYTF TGTGCCTGGAGTGTGGGACAGGGGGGTTCCTATGGCTACACCTTC
TRBJ2-2 TRBV9 TRBD2 - CASSETTSGGFANTGELFF TGTGCCAGCAGCGAGACGACTAGCGGGGGCTTCGCGAACACCGGGGAGCTGTTTTTT
TRBJ1-2 TRBV5-1 TRBD1 - CASSLEWDRVNGYTF TGCGCCAGCAGCTTGGAGTGGGACAGAGTAAATGGCTACACCTTC
TRBJ1-5 TRBV2 - - CASTGQGTSNQPQHF TGTGCCAGCACAGGCCAGGGGACGAGCAATCAGCCCCAGCATTTT
TRBJ2-1 TRBV11-3 - once CASSSEGGSEQFF TGTGCCAGCAGCTCCGAGGGGGGCAGTGAGCAGTTCTTC
TRBJ2-1 TRBV9 TRBD2 - CASSAGQNPGGSYNEQFF TGTGCCAGCAGCGCCGGTCAAAATCCGGGAGGTTCCTACAATGAGCAGTTCTTC
TRBJ1-1 TRBV19 - - CASSQTANTEAFF TGTGCCAGTAGTCAAACAGCGAACACTGAAGCTTTCTTT
TRBJ2-1 TRBV6-4 TRBD2 - CASSDQGLAGGNEQFF TGTGCCAGCAGTGACCAGGGACTAGCGGGAGGCAATGAGCAGTTCTTC
TRBJ2-3 TRBV7-6 - - CASSRGHPPSPDTQYF TGTGCCAGCAGCCGGGGACATCCCCCGAGTCCAGATACGCAGTATTTT
TRBJ2-1 TRBV29-1 - once CSVRPAFGQLQFF TGCAGCGTTCGCCCCGCTTTTGGACAGCTCCAGTTCTTC
TRBJ1-2 TRBV11-3 - - CASSFGRVYGYTF TGTGCCAGCAGCTTTGGCAGGGTCTATGGCTACACCTTC